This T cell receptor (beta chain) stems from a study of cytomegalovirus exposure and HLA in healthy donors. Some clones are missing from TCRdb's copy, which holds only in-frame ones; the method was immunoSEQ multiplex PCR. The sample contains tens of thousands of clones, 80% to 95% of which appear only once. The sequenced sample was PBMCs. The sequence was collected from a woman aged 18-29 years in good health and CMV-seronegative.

CDR3 DNA: TGTGCCAGCAGCGAGACCGGGACAGGGAGATACGAGCAGTACTTC. Amino acid sequence: CASSETGTGRYEQYF. The V call is TRBV6-5, the J call TRBJ2-7, with 9 bases aligning to TRBD1. V trimming: 6 bases; J trimming: 4 bases; junction bases outside the gene matches: 10. The length of the CDR3 is 15 residues. The V gene's germline CDR1 is MNHEY and CDR2 SVGAGI.